This TCR beta chain came from a study of regulatory T cells in long-lasting Graves disease. CDR3 length: 13 residues. Germline CDR1 and CDR2: KGHDR and SFDVKD. The V end was cut by 2 bases, the J end by 8 bases, with 11 bases between. Described time point: persistent/refractory GD, antithyroid drugs over 5 years with positive TRAb. The TCR library was made from RNA extracted from PBMCs. Enrollment of patients was through an endocrinology department in Xi'an, China. About this clonotype: Antigen: not known.

Library construction for TCR beta used iRepertoire HTBI primers and Arm-PCR of CDR3 regions. TCRdb redid the calling of the multiplex PCR reads with MiXCR, one entry per CDR3 protein. The sample carries 400,000 to 500,000 distinct CDR3 sequences, roughly a fifth recorded once. Study-wide results and limits: Samples came from peripheral blood alone, without thyroid tissue. Lower TCR diversity characterized persistent Graves' patients relative to newly diagnosed patients.

The V and J genes are TRBV24-1 and TRBJ1-2, with D unclear. Sample: peripheral blood mononuclear cells (PBMCs), taken when the disease was refractory, from a patient treated with antithyroid drugs. The receptor was isolated from a female donor with Graves disease. The CDR3 here is CATSDSAPGGYTF. CDR3 bases: TGTGCCACCAGTGATTCTGCCCCGGGGGGCTACACCTTC.